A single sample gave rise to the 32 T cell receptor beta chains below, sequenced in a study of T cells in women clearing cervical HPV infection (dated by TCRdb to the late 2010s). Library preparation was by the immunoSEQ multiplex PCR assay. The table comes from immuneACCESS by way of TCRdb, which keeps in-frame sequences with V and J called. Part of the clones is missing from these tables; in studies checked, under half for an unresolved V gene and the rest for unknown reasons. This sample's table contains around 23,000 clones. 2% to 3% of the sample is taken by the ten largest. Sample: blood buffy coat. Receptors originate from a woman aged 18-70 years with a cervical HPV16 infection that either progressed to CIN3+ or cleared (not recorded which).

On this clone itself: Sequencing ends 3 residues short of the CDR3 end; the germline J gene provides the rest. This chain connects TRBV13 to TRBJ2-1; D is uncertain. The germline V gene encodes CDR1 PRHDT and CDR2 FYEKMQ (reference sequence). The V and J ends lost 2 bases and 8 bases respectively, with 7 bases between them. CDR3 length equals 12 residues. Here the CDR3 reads CASSLIYYEQFF. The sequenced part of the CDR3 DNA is TGTGCCAGCAGCTTAATTTATTATGAG.

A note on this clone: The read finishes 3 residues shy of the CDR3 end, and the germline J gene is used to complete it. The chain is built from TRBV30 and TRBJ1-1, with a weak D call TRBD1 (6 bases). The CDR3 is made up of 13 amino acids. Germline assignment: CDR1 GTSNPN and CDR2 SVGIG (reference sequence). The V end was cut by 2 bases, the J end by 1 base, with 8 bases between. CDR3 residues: CAWSLGQNTEAFF. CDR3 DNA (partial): TGTGCCTGGAGTCTGGGACAGAACACTGAA.

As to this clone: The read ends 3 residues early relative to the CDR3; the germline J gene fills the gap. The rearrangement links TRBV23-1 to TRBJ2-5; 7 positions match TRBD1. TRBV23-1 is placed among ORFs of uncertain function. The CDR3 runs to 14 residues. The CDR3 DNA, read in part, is TGCCCCAATAGGGGGCCTCTCCCCGCAGATACC. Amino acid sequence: CPNRGPLPADT. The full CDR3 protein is CPNRGPLPADTQYF.

CDR3 amino acids: CSATGTNTEAFF. Incomplete CDR3 DNA: TGCAGCGCGACAGGGACGAACACTGAA. The rearrangement joins TRBV29-1 to TRBJ1-1; the match to TRBD1 covers 7 bases. The read finishes 3 residues shy of the CDR3 end, and the germline J gene is used to complete it. V lost 7 bases and J lost 1; bases outside the gene matches: 3. Looked up from germline, CDR1 is SQVTM and CDR2 is ANQGSEA. This CDR3 is built from 12 residues.

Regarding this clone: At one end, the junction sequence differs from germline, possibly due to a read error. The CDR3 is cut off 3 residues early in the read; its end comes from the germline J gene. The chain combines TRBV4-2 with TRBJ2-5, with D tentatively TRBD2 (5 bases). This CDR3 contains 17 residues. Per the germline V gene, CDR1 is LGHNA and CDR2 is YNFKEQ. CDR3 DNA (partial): TGCGCCAGCAGCCAAGCCTGGGTTAGCGTTAGGAGAGAGACC. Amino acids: CASSQAWVSVRRET. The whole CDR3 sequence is CASSQAWVSVRRETQYF.

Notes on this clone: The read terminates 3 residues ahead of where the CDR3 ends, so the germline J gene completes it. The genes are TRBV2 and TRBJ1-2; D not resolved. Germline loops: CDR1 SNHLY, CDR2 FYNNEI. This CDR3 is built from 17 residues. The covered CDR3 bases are TGTGCCAGCAGTGAAGGACTAGCGGGAGGTGCCGCAGATACC. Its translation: CASSEGLAGGAADT. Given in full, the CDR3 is CASSEGLAGGAADTYTF.

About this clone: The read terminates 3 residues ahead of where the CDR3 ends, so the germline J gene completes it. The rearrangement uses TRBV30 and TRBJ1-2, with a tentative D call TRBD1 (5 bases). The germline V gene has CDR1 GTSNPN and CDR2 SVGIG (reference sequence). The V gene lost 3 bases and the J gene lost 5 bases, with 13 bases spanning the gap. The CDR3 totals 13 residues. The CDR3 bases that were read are TGTGCCTGGAGGGGGCGACCGGATTATGGC. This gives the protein CAWRGRPDYG. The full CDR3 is CAWRGRPDYGYTF.

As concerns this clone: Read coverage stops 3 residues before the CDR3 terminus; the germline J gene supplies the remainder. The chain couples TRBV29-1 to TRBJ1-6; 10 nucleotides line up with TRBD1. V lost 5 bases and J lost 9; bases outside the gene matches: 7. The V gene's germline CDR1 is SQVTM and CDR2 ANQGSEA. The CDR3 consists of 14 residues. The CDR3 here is CSVKTGGPSSPLHF. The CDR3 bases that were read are TGCAGCGTTAAGACAGGGGGCCCGTCTTCACCC.

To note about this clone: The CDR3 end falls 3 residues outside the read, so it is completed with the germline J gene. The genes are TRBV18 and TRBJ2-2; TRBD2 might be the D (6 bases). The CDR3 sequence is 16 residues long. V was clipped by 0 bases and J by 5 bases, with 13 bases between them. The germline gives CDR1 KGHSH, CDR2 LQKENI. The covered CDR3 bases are TGTGCCAGCTCACCACCGGCCGGGGGAGGTACCGGGGAG. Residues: CASSPPAGGGTGE. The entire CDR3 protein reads CASSPPAGGGTGELFF.

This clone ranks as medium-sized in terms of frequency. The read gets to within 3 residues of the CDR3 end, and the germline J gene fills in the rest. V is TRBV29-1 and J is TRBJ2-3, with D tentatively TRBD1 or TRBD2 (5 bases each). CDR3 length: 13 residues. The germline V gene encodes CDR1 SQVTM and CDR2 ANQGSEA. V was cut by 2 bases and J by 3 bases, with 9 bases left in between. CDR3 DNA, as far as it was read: TGCAGCGTTGAACCAGGGAGAACAGATACG. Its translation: CSVEPGRTDT. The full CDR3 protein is CSVEPGRTDTQYF.

The CDR3 bases that were read are TGTGCCTGGTTGAGACTAGCGGATTACAATGAG. Translating gives CAWLRLADYNE. The complete CDR3 reads CAWLRLADYNEQFF. The chain uses TRBV30 and TRBJ2-1, with TRBD2 identical over 9 bases. The CDR3 end is not reached by the read, which stops 3 residues before it; the germline J gene fills it in. Germline CDR1 reads GTSNPN; CDR2 reads SVGIG (reference sequence). The J segment lost 4 bases and the V segment lost 5 bases, leaving 6 bases of the junction unmatched. CDR3 length: 14 amino acids.

The part of the CDR3 DNA that was read is TGCGCCAGCAGCCCGAACTCCGGGACAGACAATGAG. Translating gives CASSPNSGTDNE. The full CDR3 reads CASSPNSGTDNEQFF. This chain links TRBV5-1 with TRBJ2-1; 7 positions agree with TRBD1. The read ends 3 residues early relative to the CDR3; the germline J gene fills the gap. After removal of 4 bases from V and 5 bases from J, the junction contained 9 bases not matched to a gene. Germline CDR1 and CDR2: SGHRS and YFSETQ. The CDR3 totals 15 residues.

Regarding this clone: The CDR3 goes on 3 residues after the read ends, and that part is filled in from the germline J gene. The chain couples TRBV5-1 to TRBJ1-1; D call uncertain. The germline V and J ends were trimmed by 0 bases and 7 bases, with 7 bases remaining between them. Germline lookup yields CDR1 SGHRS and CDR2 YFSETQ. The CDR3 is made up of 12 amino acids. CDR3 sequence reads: CASSLVGSEAFF. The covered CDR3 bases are TGCGCCAGCAGCTTGGTTGGCAGTGAA.

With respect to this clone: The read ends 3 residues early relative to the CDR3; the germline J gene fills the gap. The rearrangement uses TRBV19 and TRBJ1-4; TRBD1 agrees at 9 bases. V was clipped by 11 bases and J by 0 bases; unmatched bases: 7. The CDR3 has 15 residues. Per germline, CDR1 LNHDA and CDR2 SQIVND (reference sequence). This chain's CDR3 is CAAGQGGTTNEKLFF. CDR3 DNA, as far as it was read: TGTGCCGCGGGACAGGGAGGTACAACTAATGAAAAA.

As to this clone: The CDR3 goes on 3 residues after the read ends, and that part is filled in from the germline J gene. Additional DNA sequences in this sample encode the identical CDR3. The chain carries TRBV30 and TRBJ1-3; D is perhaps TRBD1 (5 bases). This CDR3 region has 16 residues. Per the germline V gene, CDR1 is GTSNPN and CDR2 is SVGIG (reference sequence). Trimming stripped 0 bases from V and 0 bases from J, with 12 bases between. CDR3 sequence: CAWSVLGGVSGNTIYF. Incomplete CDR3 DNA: TGTGCCTGGAGTGTGTTGGGGGGGGTCTCTGGAAACACC.

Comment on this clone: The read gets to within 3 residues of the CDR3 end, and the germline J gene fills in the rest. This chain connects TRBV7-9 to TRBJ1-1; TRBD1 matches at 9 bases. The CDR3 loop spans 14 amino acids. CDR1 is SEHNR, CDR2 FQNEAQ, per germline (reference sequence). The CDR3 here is CASSEGQGVETAFF. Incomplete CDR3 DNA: TGTGCCAGCAGCGAGGGACAGGGCGTAGAGACA.

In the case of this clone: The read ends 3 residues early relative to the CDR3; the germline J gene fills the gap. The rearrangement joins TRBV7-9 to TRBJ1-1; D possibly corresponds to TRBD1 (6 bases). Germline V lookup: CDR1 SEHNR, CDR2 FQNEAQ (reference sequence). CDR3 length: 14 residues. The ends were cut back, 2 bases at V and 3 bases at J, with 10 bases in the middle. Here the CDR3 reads CASSLYRADTEAFF. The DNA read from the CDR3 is TGTGCCAGCAGCTTATACAGGGCCGACACTGAA.

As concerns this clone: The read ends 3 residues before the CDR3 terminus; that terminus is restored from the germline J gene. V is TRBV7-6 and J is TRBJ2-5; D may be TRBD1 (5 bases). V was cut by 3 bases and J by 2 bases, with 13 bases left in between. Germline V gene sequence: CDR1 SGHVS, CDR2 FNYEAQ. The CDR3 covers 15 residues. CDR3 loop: CASSLSPTGQETQYF. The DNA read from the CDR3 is TGTGCCAGCAGCTTGTCCCCCACAGGACAAGAGACC.

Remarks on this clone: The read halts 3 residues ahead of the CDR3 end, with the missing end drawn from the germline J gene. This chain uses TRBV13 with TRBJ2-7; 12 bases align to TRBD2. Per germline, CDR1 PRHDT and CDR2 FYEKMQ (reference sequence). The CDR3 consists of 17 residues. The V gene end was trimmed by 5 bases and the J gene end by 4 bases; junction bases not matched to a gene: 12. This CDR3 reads CASSPRTSGASGYEQYF. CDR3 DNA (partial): TGTGCCAGCAGCCCCAGGACTAGCGGGGCATCAGGGTACGAG.

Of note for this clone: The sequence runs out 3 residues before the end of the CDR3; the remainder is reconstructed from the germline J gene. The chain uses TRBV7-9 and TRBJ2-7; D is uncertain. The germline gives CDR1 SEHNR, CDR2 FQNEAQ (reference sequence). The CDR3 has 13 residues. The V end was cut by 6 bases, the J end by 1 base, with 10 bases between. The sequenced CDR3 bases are TGTGCCAGCAGGGTTGGCGGATCCTACGAG. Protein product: CASRVGGSYE. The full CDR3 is CASRVGGSYEQYF.

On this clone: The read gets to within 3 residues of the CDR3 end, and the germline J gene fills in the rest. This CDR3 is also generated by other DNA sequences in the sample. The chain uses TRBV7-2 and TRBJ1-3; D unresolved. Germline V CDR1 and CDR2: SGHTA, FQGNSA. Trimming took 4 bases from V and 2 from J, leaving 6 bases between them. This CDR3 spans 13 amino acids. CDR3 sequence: CASSYSAGNTIYF. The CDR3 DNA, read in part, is TGTGCCAGCAGCTACAGTGCTGGAAACACC.

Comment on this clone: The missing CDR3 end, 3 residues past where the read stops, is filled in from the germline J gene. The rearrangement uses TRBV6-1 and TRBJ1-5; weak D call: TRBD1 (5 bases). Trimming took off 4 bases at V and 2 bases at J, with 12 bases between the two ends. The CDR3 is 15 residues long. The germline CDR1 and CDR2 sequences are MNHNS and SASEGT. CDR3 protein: CASSGLGVGNQPQHF. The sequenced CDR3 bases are TGTGCCAGCAGTGGCCTAGGGGTTGGCAATCAGCCC.

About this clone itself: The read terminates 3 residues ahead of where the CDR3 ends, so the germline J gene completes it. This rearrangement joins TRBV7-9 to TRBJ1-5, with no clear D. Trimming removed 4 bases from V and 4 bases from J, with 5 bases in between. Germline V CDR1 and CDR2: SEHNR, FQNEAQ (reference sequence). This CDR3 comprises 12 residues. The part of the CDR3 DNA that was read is TGTGCCAGCAGCTCCAATAATCAGCCC. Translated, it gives CASSSNNQP. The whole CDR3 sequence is CASSSNNQPQHF.

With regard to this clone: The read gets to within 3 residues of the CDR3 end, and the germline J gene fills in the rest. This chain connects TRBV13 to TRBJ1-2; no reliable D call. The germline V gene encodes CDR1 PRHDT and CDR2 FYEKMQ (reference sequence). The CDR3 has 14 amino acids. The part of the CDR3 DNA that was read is TGTGCCAGCAGCGAGCGTAGGCCCTACAATGAC. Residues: CASSERRPYND. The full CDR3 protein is CASSERRPYNDYTF. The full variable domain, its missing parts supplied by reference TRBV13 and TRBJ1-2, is AAGVIQSPRHLIKEKRETATLKCYPIPRHDTVYWYQQGPGQDPQFLISFYEKMQSDKGSIPDRFSAQQFSDYHSELNMSSLELGDSALYFCASSERRPYNDYTFGSGTRLTVV.

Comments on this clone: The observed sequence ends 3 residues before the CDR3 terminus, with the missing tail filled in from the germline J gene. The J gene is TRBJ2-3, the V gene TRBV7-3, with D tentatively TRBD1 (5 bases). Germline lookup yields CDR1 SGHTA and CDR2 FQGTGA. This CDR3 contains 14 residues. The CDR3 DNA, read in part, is TGTGCCAGCAGCTTAGGGCCAGGGCAAGAGACG. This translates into CASSLGPGQET. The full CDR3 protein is CASSLGPGQETQYF.

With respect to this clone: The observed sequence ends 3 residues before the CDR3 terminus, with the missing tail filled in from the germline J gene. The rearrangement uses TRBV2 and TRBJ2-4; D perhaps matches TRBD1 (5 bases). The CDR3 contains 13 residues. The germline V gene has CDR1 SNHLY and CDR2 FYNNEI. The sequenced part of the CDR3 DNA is TGTGCCAGCAGGGTCAGGGATAACTATGGT. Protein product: CASRVRDNYG. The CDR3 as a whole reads CASRVRDNYGQYF.

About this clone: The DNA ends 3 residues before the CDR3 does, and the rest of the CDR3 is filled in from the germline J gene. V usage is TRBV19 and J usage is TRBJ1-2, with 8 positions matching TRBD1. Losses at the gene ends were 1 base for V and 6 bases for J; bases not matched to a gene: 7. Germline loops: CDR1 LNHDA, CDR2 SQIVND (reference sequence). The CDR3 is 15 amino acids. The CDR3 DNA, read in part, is TGTGCCAGTAGTATAGCCCCGGACAGGGAGGATGGC. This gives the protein CASSIAPDREDG. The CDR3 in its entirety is CASSIAPDREDGYTF.

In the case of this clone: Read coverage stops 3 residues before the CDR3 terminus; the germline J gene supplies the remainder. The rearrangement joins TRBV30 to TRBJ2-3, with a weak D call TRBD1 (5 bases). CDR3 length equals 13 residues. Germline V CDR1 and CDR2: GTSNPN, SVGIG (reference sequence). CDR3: CAWSTWGNQPQYF. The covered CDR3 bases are TGTGCCTGGAGCACTTGGGGCAATCAGCCG.

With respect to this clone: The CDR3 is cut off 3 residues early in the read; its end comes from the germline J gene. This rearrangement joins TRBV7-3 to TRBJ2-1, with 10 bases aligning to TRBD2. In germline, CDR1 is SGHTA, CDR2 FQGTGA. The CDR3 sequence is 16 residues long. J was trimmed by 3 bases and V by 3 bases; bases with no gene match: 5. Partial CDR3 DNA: TGTGCCAGCAGCTTCACCGGGACTAGCGTCTACAATGAG. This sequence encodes CASSFTGTSVYNE. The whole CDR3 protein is CASSFTGTSVYNEQFF.

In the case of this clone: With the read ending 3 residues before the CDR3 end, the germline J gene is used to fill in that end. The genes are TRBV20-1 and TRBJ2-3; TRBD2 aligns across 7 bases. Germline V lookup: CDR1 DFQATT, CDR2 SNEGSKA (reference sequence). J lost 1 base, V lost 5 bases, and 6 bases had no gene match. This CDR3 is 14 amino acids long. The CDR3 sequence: CSAVQTSRTDTQYF. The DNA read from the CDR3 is TGCAGTGCTGTCCAGACTAGCCGCACAGATACG.

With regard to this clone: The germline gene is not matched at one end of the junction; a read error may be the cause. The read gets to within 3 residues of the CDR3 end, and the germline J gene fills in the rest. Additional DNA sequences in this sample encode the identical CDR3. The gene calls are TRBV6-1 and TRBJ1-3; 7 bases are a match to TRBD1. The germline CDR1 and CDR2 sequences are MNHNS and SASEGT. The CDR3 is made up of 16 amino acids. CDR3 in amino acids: CASSEGGNRGGNTIYF. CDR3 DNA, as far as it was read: TGTGCCAGCAGTGAAGGTGGCAACAGGGGAGGCAACACA.

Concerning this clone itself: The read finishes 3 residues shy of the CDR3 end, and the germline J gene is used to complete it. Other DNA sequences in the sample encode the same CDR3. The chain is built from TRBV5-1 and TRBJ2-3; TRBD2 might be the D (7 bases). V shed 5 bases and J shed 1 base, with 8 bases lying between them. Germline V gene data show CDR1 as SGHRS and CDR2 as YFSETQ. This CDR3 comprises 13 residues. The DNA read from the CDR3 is TGCGCCAGCAGAGGGGGGGGCACAGATACG. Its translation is CASRGGGTDT. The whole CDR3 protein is CASRGGGTDTQYF.